A single sample gave rise to the 24 T cell receptor beta chains below, sequenced in a study of blood T cell repertoires in COVID-19. Assay used: immunoSEQ multiplex PCR; TCRdb lists only in-frame clones, some missing. The data hold about 330,000 clones, with around 89% observed a single time. The source material was peripheral blood. These receptors were collected from a young man who had recovered from COVID-19.

As DNA, the CDR3 is TGTGCCAGCAGTCCCCTCGGAGTGAACACTGAAGCTTTCTTT. Its protein is CASSPLGVNTEAFF. V and J are TRBV6-5 and TRBJ1-1, with D hard to call. The length of the CDR3 is 14 residues. The V gene lost 5 bases and the J gene lost 0 bases, with 10 bases spanning the gap. The germline CDR1 and CDR2 sequences are MNHEY and SVGAGI.

The gene calls are TRBV10-2 and TRBJ1-1; 7 bases match TRBD1. The CDR3 is 14 residues long. Germline V CDR1 and CDR2: WSHSY, SAAADI. V dropped 6 bases and J dropped 0; count of bases not matched to a gene: 4. CDR3 coding DNA: TGCGCCAGCAGGACAGGGCCCATGAACACTGAAGCTTTCTTT. This encodes CASRTGPMNTEAFF.

The V call is TRBV10-3, the J call TRBJ2-1; a weak D match, TRBD2 (6 bases). Deletions cut 2 bases from V and 7 bases from J, with 15 bases between. This CDR3 is built from 15 residues. Germline V CDR1 and CDR2: ENHRY, SYGVKD. The CDR3 sequence: CAISEGRSPRNEQFF. The DNA of the CDR3 is TGTGCCATCAGTGAGGGGAGGAGCCCAAGGAATGAGCAGTTCTTC.

This clone appeared a single time. The J gene is TRBJ1-4, the V gene TRBV4-1; the D gene is possibly TRBD1 (6 bases). The germline V gene encodes CDR1 MGHRA and CDR2 YSYEKL. The V gene lost 8 bases and the J gene lost 9 bases, with 16 bases spanning the gap. This CDR3 comprises 13 residues. CDR3 DNA: TGCGCCAGCGCGGGTGCGGGGGGCAAAAAACTGTTTTTT. Translating it yields CASAGAGGKKLFF.

This chain uses TRBV7-3 with TRBJ2-5, with D perhaps TRBD1 (5 bases). Between the trimmed V and J ends, which lost 1 base and 0 bases, there was a span of 12 bases. The CDR3 covers 16 residues. Germline V gene lookup returns CDR1 SGHTA and CDR2 FQGTGA. CDR3 nucleotide sequence: TGTGCCAGCAGCTTAAAGGCAGGGCGGAACCAAGAGACCCAGTACTTC. Encoded protein: CASSLKAGRNQETQYF.

The chain joins TRBV19 to TRBJ1-1; the D gene is possibly TRBD1 (6 bases). CDR1 is LNHDA, CDR2 SQIVND, per germline (reference sequence). The CDR3 loop spans 14 amino acids. Trimming removed 3 bases from V and 4 bases from J, with 12 bases in between. CDR3 sequence reads: CASSIPGQFTEAFF. CDR3 nucleotides: TGTGCCAGTAGTATCCCCGGACAGTTCACTGAAGCTTTCTTT.

This chain links TRBV5-5 with TRBJ1-1; no definite D call. Per germline, CDR1 SGHKS and CDR2 YYEKEE (reference sequence). The CDR3 spans 12 residues. The ends were cut back, 1 base at V and 3 bases at J, with 4 bases in the middle. This CDR3 is CASSLTDTEAFF. CDR3 in DNA: TGTGCCAGCAGCTTGACGGACACTGAAGCTTTCTTT.

J is TRBJ2-1 and V is TRBV10-3; 11 nucleotides agree with TRBD2. This CDR3 region has 14 residues. Germline CDR1 ENHRY, CDR2 SYGVKD. The junction had 2 bases not matched to a gene; V was cut back by 5 bases and J by 5 bases. The CDR3 nucleotides read TGTGCCATCAGTCCGACTAGCGGGGACAATGAGCAGTTCTTC. It translates to CAISPTSGDNEQFF.

The chain employs TRBV9 and TRBJ2-3; D gene uncertain. The germline V and J ends were trimmed by 0 bases and 3 bases, with 5 bases remaining between them. Germline CDR1 and CDR2: SGDLS and YYNGEE. The CDR3 has 13 residues. CDR3 amino acids: CASSVGGTDTQYF. CDR3 sequence (DNA): TGTGCCAGCAGCGTAGGCGGAACAGATACGCAGTATTTT.

Remarks on this clone: The sample contains more than one DNA sequence encoding this CDR3. The rearrangement links TRBV7-9 to TRBJ1-2; tentatively, D is TRBD1 (5 bases). Germline CDR1 and CDR2: SEHNR and FQNEAQ (reference sequence). The V and J ends lost 1 base and 4 bases respectively, with 7 bases between them. This CDR3 spans 13 amino acids. The CDR3 is CASSLGGSYGYTF. CDR3 in DNA: TGTGCCAGCAGCTTAGGGGGCTCCTATGGCTACACCTTC.

About this clone itself: The same CDR3 is also encoded by other DNA sequences in this sample. This chain uses TRBV5-6 with TRBJ2-7, with D possibly matching TRBD1 (6 bases). The CDR3 totals 13 residues. CDR1 is SGHDT, CDR2 YYEEEE, per germline. V lost 3 bases to trimming and J lost 1 base, with 8 bases between them. The CDR3 protein is CASSSTGSYEQYF. Written as DNA, the CDR3 is TGTGCCAGCAGCTCGACAGGATCCTACGAGCAGTACTTC.

The chain is built from TRBV10-2 and TRBJ2-1; D gene ambiguous. Germline V gene lookup returns CDR1 WSHSY and CDR2 SAAADI. CDR3 length equals 13 residues. Deletions cut 3 bases from V and 4 bases from J, with 7 bases between. This CDR3 is CASSDGAYNEQFF. The CDR3 DNA reads as TGCGCCAGCAGTGATGGAGCTTACAATGAGCAGTTCTTC.

The V call is TRBV7-9, the J call TRBJ1-1; the match to TRBD1 covers 7 bases. This CDR3 is built from 16 residues. V gave up 1 base and J gave up 4 bases; unmatched junction bases: 9. Germline V gene lookup returns CDR1 SEHNR and CDR2 FQNEAQ (reference sequence). The CDR3: CASSLVVGQSCTEAFF. In DNA, the CDR3 is TGTGCCAGCAGCTTAGTAGTGGGACAGAGTTGCACTGAAGCTTTCTTT.

CDR3 sequence: CASSHAEPRGEPPYNSPLHF. The DNA of the CDR3 is TGTGCCAGCAGCCACGCCGAACCGAGAGGCGAACCACCTTATAATTCACCCCTCCACTTT. The chain recombines TRBV9 with TRBJ1-6, with unresolved D. CDR1 and CDR2 from the germline V gene are SGDLS and YYNGEE. V gave up 4 bases and J gave up 4 bases, with 27 bases separating them. The CDR3 length is 20 residues.

The chain is built from TRBV6-5 and TRBJ2-1, with 8 bases identical to TRBD1. The germline V gene encodes CDR1 MNHEY and CDR2 SVGAGI. Trimming removed 10 bases from V and 6 bases from J; junction bases left unmatched: 5. The CDR3 totals 12 residues. CDR3 sequence: CATGQGINEQFF. The CDR3 bases are TGTGCCACTGGACAGGGTATCAATGAGCAGTTCTTC.

The chain employs TRBV12-3 or TRBV12-4 and TRBJ2-3, with D possibly being TRBD2 (5 bases). The length of the CDR3 is 13 residues. V was shortened by 0 bases and J by 4 bases, with 5 bases between the two germline ends. CDR3 in DNA: TGTGCCAGCAGTTTAGCGGGAGCAGATACGCAGTATTTT. Amino acids: CASSLAGADTQYF.

V usage is TRBV6-5 and J usage is TRBJ1-3; D possibly corresponds to TRBD1 (6 bases). The CDR3 runs to 13 residues. V lost 6 bases and J 4 bases, leaving 10 bases between the germline ends. The germline V gene has CDR1 MNHEY and CDR2 SVGAGI. The chain's CDR3 is CASSVTGGNTIYF. In nucleotides, the CDR3 is TGTGCCAGCAGCGTAACAGGGGGAAACACCATATATTTT.

The chain couples TRBV4-3 to TRBJ1-5, with D perhaps matching TRBD1 (5 bases). Germline-derived CDR1 and CDR2 are LGHNA and YSLEER. The length of the CDR3 is 16 residues. V lost 0 bases and J lost 5, with 14 bases in between. The CDR3 DNA sequence: TGCGCCAGCAGCCAAGATCTTGGAGGAGGGGATCAGCCCCAGCATTTT. Translated, it gives CASSQDLGGGDQPQHF.

This clone showed up just once. This chain connects TRBV6-2 or TRBV6-3 to TRBJ1-2; D remains unclear. V lost 0 bases and J 6 bases, leaving 5 bases between the germline ends. This CDR3 spans 12 amino acids. Germline V gene sequence: CDR1 MNHEY, CDR2 SVGEGT. The CDR3 DNA reads TGTGCCAGCAGTTACTCCGCAGATGGCTACACCTTC. Translation gives CASSYSADGYTF.

Of note for this clone: An end of the junction does not agree with germline; a read error may underlie this. The chain has TRBV7-7 and TRBJ2-3; possible D gene TRBD2, 6 bases. Germline assignment: CDR1 SSHAT and CDR2 FNYEAQ (reference sequence). The CDR3 spans 15 residues. CDR3 amino acids: CASSLAGTPTDTQYF. DNA of the CDR3: TGTGCTAGCAGCTTAGCCGGGACTCCCACAGATACGCAGTATTTT.

CDR3 in DNA: TGTGCCAGCGGGACTAGGAGTCTCACCGGGGAGCTGTTTTTT. Translation: CASGTRSLTGELFF. The gene calls are TRBV7-9 and TRBJ2-2; 8 positions agree with TRBD2. Germline lookup yields CDR1 SEHNR and CDR2 FQNEAQ (reference sequence). There are 14 residues in the CDR3. With 8 bases clipped from V and 4 bases from J, the junction kept 6 bases outside the gene matches.

V usage is TRBV5-1 and J usage is TRBJ1-2, with a weak D call TRBD1 (5 bases). The V end was cut by 4 bases, the J end by 3 bases, with 16 bases between. This CDR3 is 15 amino acids long. CDR1 is SGHRS and CDR2 is YFSETQ in the germline V gene. CDR3 in amino acids: CASSPDDTGYYGYTF. The CDR3 DNA is TGCGCCAGCAGCCCGGACGACACAGGCTACTATGGCTACACCTTC.

The V gene is TRBV19, the J gene TRBJ2-7; tentatively, D is TRBD2 (6 bases). V lost 1 base and J 5 bases, leaving 6 bases between the germline ends. Germline values: CDR1 LNHDA, CDR2 SQIVND (reference sequence). The CDR3 sequence is 12 residues long. CDR3 region: CASSIGGDEQYF. The CDR3 region has the DNA TGTGCCAGTAGTATAGGCGGGGACGAGCAGTACTTC.

V is TRBV6-6 and J is TRBJ1-5; the D is unclear. CDR3 length: 15 amino acids. V was trimmed by 2 bases and J by 3 bases, leaving 11 bases between them. Germline loops: CDR1 MNHNY, CDR2 SVGAGI (reference sequence). CDR3 in DNA: TGTGCCAGCAGTTACCCCGAGAGTTTCAATCAGCCCCAGCATTTT. This codes for CASSYPESFNQPQHF.